This T cell receptor beta chain was sequenced for a study of prognosis after radiotherapy for stage I lung cancer. The length of the CDR3 is 13 residues. The germline V gene has CDR1 DFQATT and CDR2 SNEGSKA (reference sequence). With two time points in the design, approximately 6 milliliters of peripheral blood were drawn at each one. Amplification of TCR beta CDR3 from genomic DNA used two-round multiplex PCR. TRBV and TRBJ genes each had their own specific primers in first-round PCR. A single record per CDR3 protein comes from TCRdb applying MiXCR to the multiplex PCR reads. The repertoire holds tens of thousands of distinct CDR3 sequences, with approximately 39% as singletons. For this clonotype: Its matching antigen is unknown. A far larger clone is one base from this, pointing to a likely read error.

Study results and limitations: Where distant metastases developed, patients had lower Shannon entropy after stereotactic body radiation therapy.

This material consisted of PBMCs, taken before or after stereotactic body radiation therapy (not recorded which). The V gene is TRBV20-1, the J gene TRBJ2-5, with 10 bases aligning to TRBD2. The J call is doubtful: the DNA matches TRBJ2-7 better. This receptor was taken from a donor aged 50 or older with non-small cell lung cancer. For the CDR3, the DNA is TGCAGTGTCGTAGCGGGAGGCTATTACGAGCAGTACTTC. Encoded protein: CSVVAGGYYEQYF.